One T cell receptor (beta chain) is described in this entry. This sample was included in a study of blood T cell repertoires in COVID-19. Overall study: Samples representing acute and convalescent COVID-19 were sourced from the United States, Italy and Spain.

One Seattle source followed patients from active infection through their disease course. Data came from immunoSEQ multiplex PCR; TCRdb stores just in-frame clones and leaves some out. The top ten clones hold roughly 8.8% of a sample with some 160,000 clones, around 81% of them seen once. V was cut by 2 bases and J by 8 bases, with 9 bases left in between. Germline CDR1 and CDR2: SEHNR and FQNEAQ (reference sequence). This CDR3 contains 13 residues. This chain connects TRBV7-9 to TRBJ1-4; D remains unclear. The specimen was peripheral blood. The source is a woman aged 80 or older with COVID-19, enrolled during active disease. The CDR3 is CASSLMGGEKLFF. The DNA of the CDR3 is TGTGCCAGCAGCTTAATGGGAGGGGAAAAACTGTTTTTT.